A single sample gave rise to the 8 T cell receptor beta chains below, sequenced in a study of T cell responses to AZD1222 COVID-19 vaccine. TCRdb's table, derived via immunoSEQ multiplex PCR, lists solely in-frame clones and lacks some. Of 60,000 to 75,000 clones listed, 85% were seen once; the top ten hold around 19%. The material sequenced was peripheral blood, taken on day 0 of AZD1222 vaccination. These receptors were collected from an adult in good health.

The chain employs TRBV19 and TRBJ2-7; TRBD1 aligns across 9 bases. The CDR3 runs 15 residues. Germline CDR1 and CDR2: LNHDA and SQIVND (reference sequence). The ends lost 4 bases at V and 3 bases at J; junction bases unmatched: 7. This chain's CDR3 is CASSSVQGAYYEQYF. DNA for the CDR3: TGTGCCAGTAGTAGTGTACAGGGGGCTTACTACGAGCAGTACTTC.

The genes are TRBV15 and TRBJ2-1, with D unclear. The CDR3 is made up of 14 amino acids. Germline assignment: CDR1 LNHNV and CDR2 YYDKDF (reference sequence). Trimming took off 0 bases at V and 5 bases at J, with 8 bases between the two ends. The CDR3 protein is CATSRDLRNNEQFF. The CDR3 nucleotides read TGTGCCACCAGCAGAGATCTCCGGAACAATGAGCAGTTCTTC.

The rearrangement joins TRBV4-1 to TRBJ1-1; 9 positions agree with TRBD1. From germline, CDR1 is MGHRA and CDR2 YSYEKL. CDR3 length equals 16 residues. Unmatched junction bases numbered 10, after V lost 3 bases and J lost 5 bases. CDR3 protein: CASSQGTGWMGTEAFF. The CDR3 nucleotides read TGCGCCAGCAGCCAGGGGACAGGGTGGATGGGGACTGAAGCTTTCTTT.

The chain joins TRBV5-6 to TRBJ2-6; D is ambiguous. Germline assignment: CDR1 SGHDT and CDR2 YYEEEE. Trimming stripped 1 base from V and 0 bases from J, with 5 bases between. The CDR3 consists of 15 residues. The CDR3 region is CASSLTFSGANVLTF. The CDR3 coding sequence is TGTGCCAGCAGCTTGACATTCTCTGGGGCCAACGTCCTGACTTTC.

This rearrangement joins TRBV5-1 to TRBJ2-2; D could derive from TRBD1 or TRBD2 (5 bases each). V was clipped by 4 bases and J by 7 bases, with 23 bases between them. Per germline, CDR1 SGHRS and CDR2 YFSETQ. The CDR3 totals 17 residues. CDR3 residues: CASSAKTSGANYGELFF. CDR3 DNA: TGCGCCAGCAGCGCGAAGACATCCGGGGCCAACTACGGGGAGCTGTTTTTT.

The chain couples TRBV6-5 to TRBJ1-1; no firm D call. V was clipped by 2 bases and J by 1 base, with 5 bases between them. Looked up from germline, CDR1 is MNHEY and CDR2 is SVGAGI. This CDR3 is 13 amino acids long. The CDR3 spells CASSYRKNTEAFF. The CDR3, as DNA: TGTGCCAGCAGTTACCGGAAGAACACTGAAGCTTTCTTT.

In nucleotides, the CDR3 is TGCGCCAGCAGCTTGGAACGGGGGGGCCTGACAGATACGCAGTATTTT. The encoded protein is CASSLERGGLTDTQYF. The V gene is TRBV5-1, the J gene TRBJ2-3, with TRBD2 identical over 8 bases. Germline CDR1 is SGHRS and CDR2 is YFSETQ. The CDR3 runs 16 residues. Trimming took 0 bases from V and 3 from J; bases not matched to a gene: 6.

The chain recombines TRBV20-1 with TRBJ1-1, with no clear D. Looked up from germline, CDR1 is DFQATT and CDR2 is SNEGSKA (reference sequence). The CDR3 consists of 10 residues. Deletions cut 6 bases from V and 7 bases from J, with 9 bases between. In DNA form, the CDR3 reads TGCAGTGCCGCGCTTATTGAAGCTTTCTTT. Encoded protein: CSAALIEAFF.